These 10 T cell receptor beta chains came from one sample sequenced in a study of spatial heterogeneity in lung cancer. Points from the study as a whole: Counts that tracked tumor mutation counts were those of expanded intratumoral alpha and beta TCRs.

TCRdb reprocessed the 5' RACE reads with MiXCR, giving one entry per CDR3 protein. Found here are about 2,800 distinct CDR3 sequences, around 48% of them singletons; the top ten hold about a fifth. The antigens for these receptors are not known. As for time point: sample taken at primary tumor resection. Specimen: lung tumor tissue, collected at surgery. The receptor source for this set is a male donor with early-stage non-small cell lung cancer.

CDR3 DNA: TGTGCCAGCAGCTTGACAGGAGGTGCAGATACGCAGTATTTT. This gives the protein CASSLTGGADTQYF. The chain uses TRBV7-2 and TRBJ2-3; D might be TRBD1 (6 bases). Trimming removed 3 bases from V and 4 bases from J, with 11 bases in between. The CDR3 length is 14 residues. Per the germline V gene, CDR1 is SGHTA and CDR2 is FQGNSA.

J is TRBJ2-7 and V is TRBV7-3; the match to TRBD1 covers 8 bases. This CDR3 is 16 amino acids long. CDR1 and CDR2 (germline): SGHTA, FQGTGA. V shed 5 bases and J 2 bases; nucleotides not matched to a gene: 11. CDR3 amino acids: CASSHRGVTGAYEQYF. The CDR3 nucleotides read TGTGCCAGCAGCCATAGGGGCGTGACAGGGGCCTACGAGCAGTACTTC. Looking up the rest from reference TRBV7-3 and TRBJ2-7 gives the full variable domain: GAGVSQTPSNKVTEKGKYVELRCDPISGHTALYWYRQSLGQGPEFLIYFQGTGAADDSGLPNDRFFAVRPEGSVSTLKIQRTERGDSAVYLCASSHRGVTGAYEQYFGPGTRLTVT.

This clonotype has only a few counts. The rearrangement links TRBV27 to TRBJ2-1; D tentatively reads TRBD1 or TRBD2 (5 bases each). Germline loops: CDR1 MNHEY, CDR2 SMNVEV (reference sequence). This CDR3 is built from 12 residues. V shed 3 bases and J shed 8 bases, with 8 bases lying between them. The CDR3 bases are TGTGCCAGCAGTTTGCTGGGGGATGAGCAGTTCTTC. Amino acids: CASSLLGDEQFF.

The CDR3 is CASSYSAGGAYNEQFF. In DNA, the CDR3 is TGTGCCAGCAGTTACTCGGCCGGGGGAGCTTACAATGAGCAGTTCTTC. This chain joins TRBV6-5 and TRBJ2-1; TRBD2 is a possible D gene (6 bases). Trimming removed 0 bases from V and 4 bases from J, with 13 bases in between. From germline, CDR1 is MNHEY and CDR2 SVGAGI. The CDR3 sequence is 16 residues long.

The chain is built from TRBV5-1 and TRBJ2-5; 7 nucleotides line up with TRBD1. The CDR3 length is 14 residues. Losses at the gene ends were 4 bases for V and 2 bases for J; bases not matched to a gene: 5. Germline CDR1 and CDR2: SGHRS and YFSETQ. For the CDR3, the DNA is TGCGCCAGCAGCCCAACAGGGGCTCAAGAGACCCAGTACTTC. Residues: CASSPTGAQETQYF. The full variable domain, rest sourced from reference TRBV5-1 and TRBJ2-5, is KAGVTQTPRYLIKTRGQQVTLSCSPISGHRSVSWYQQTPGQGLQFLFEYFSETQRNKGNFPGRFSGRQFSNSRSEMNVSTLELGDSALYLCASSPTGAQETQYFGPGTRLLVL.

The gene calls are TRBV12-3 or TRBV12-4 and TRBJ2-1, with D unresolved. This CDR3 has 12 residues. Trimming shortened V by 11 bases and J by 0 bases, and 8 bases separated the two germline ends. The chain's CDR3 is CASTASYNEQFF. Written as DNA, the CDR3 is TGTGCCTCAACAGCCTCCTACAATGAGCAGTTCTTC.

This clonotype was observed a few times. This chain uses TRBV7-8 with TRBJ2-5; D is possibly TRBD1 (6 bases). The CDR3 totals 16 residues. V lost 1 base to trimming and J lost 4 bases, with 16 bases between them. Germline CDR1 is SGHVS and CDR2 is FQNEAQ. CDR3 sequence (DNA): TGTGCCAGCAGCTTAGTAAACAGGGTCAGTGGAGAGACCCAGTACTTC. Encoded protein: CASSLVNRVSGETQYF.

A few counts support this clonotype. The chain links TRBV7-9 to TRBJ2-5; 7 nucleotides line up with TRBD1. V shed 5 bases, J shed 1 base, and the junction held 10 bases outside the gene matches. The length of the CDR3 is 16 residues. Germline CDR1 reads SEHNR; CDR2 reads FQNEAQ (reference sequence). CDR3 sequence reads: CASSDFDRAAQETQYF. The CDR3 nucleotides are TGTGCCAGCAGCGATTTCGACAGGGCTGCCCAAGAGACCCAGTACTTC.

The chain joins TRBV30 to TRBJ2-1; TRBD1 or TRBD2 may be the D gene (6 bases each). Per germline, CDR1 GTSNPN and CDR2 SVGIG (reference sequence). The CDR3 consists of 20 residues. The V and J ends lost 1 base and 3 bases respectively, with 28 bases between them. CDR3 residues: CAWSGFGPTGPGGYYNEQFF. DNA of the CDR3: TGTGCCTGGAGTGGATTTGGCCCTACAGGGCCCGGAGGGTACTACAATGAGCAGTTCTTC.

This clonotype was seen a few times. This rearrangement joins TRBV6-2 or TRBV6-3 to TRBJ2-7, with D unresolved. CDR3 length equals 12 residues. The ends were cut back, 6 bases at V and 3 bases at J, with 9 bases in the middle. Germline V gene sequence: CDR1 MNHEY, CDR2 SVGEGT. The CDR3 loop reads CASSTYSYEQYF. In nucleotides, the CDR3 is TGTGCCAGCAGCACGTACAGCTACGAGCAGTACTTC.